Below are 4 T cell receptor beta chains sequenced from a single sample in a study of T cell changes during pregnancy in multiple sclerosis. Here immunoSEQ multiplex PCR was the method, and the copy in TCRdb shows in-frame clones only, minus some. The repertoire holds some 64,000 clones, with around 92% as singletons. The sequences come from peripheral blood, collected in the first trimester of pregnancy. The receptors were gathered from a female donor with multiple sclerosis, enrolled in a pregnancy study.

The chain is built from TRBV4-2 and TRBJ2-7, with D unclear. V lost 1 base and J lost 5, with 12 bases in between. This CDR3 region has 14 residues. Germline CDR1 and CDR2: LGHNA and YNFKEQ. The CDR3 protein is CASSQVGRTHEQYF. The DNA for the CDR3 is TGTGCCAGCAGCCAAGTTGGGCGAACCCACGAGCAGTACTTC.

The chain combines TRBV5-8 with TRBJ2-7; a weak D match, TRBD1 (5 bases). Trimming left V 0 bases short and J 5 bases short, with 12 bases between. CDR1 and CDR2 from the germline V gene are SGHTS and YDEGEE. The CDR3 spans 14 residues. CDR3 protein: CASSLVRGSHEQYF. The CDR3 region has the DNA TGTGCCAGCAGCTTGGTTAGGGGTTCCCACGAGCAGTACTTC.

V usage is TRBV9 and J usage is TRBJ1-3; 10 bases agree with TRBD1. The germline V gene has CDR1 SGDLS and CDR2 YYNGEE. Unmatched junction bases numbered 1, after V lost 0 bases and J lost 1 base. This CDR3 spans 16 amino acids. CDR3 sequence reads: CASSVGQGASGNTIYF. CDR3 sequence (DNA): TGTGCCAGCAGCGTAGGACAGGGGGCGTCTGGAAACACCATATATTTT.

The rearrangement uses TRBV19 and TRBJ2-7; D is perhaps TRBD2 (5 bases). V lost 1 base to trimming and J lost 4 bases, with 8 bases between them. The CDR3 length is 13 residues. Germline CDR1 reads LNHDA; CDR2 reads SQIVND (reference sequence). The CDR3 coding sequence is TGTGCCAGTAGTATAGCGGGAACTTACGAGCAGTACTTC. Protein sequence: CASSIAGTYEQYF.